One and the same sample provided the 21 T cell receptor beta chains below, sequenced in a study of regulatory T cells in long-lasting Graves disease. Arm-PCR of CDR3 regions with iRepertoire HTBI primers generated TCR beta libraries. One entry per CDR3 protein results from TCRdb running MiXCR on the multiplex PCR reads. The profile shows about 460,000 distinct CDR3 sequences, roughly 22% of them singletons. Indicated time point: persistent/refractory GD, antithyroid drugs over 5 years with positive TRAb. Following extraction of RNA from PBMCs, that RNA was used to make the TCR library. Sample: peripheral blood mononuclear cells (PBMCs), taken when the disease was refractory, from a patient treated with antithyroid drugs. These receptors all stem from a female donor with Graves disease.

This chain connects TRBV7-9 to TRBJ1-5; D may be TRBD1 (6 bases). Germline V lookup: CDR1 SEHNR, CDR2 FQNEAQ (reference sequence). V was cut by 3 bases and J by 7 bases, with 13 bases left in between. CDR3 length: 14 residues. In DNA, the CDR3 is TGTGCCAGCAGCTTCCAGGGGAGCGGCCAGCCCCAGCATTTT. It yields the protein CASSFQGSGQPQHF. Full variable domain (rest looked up from reference TRBV7-9 and TRBJ1-5): DTGVSQNPRHKITKRGQNVTFRCDPISEHNRLYWYRQTLGQGPEFLTYFQNEAQLEKSRLLSDRFSAERPKGSFSTLEIQRTEQGDSAMYLCASSFQGSGQPQHFGDGTRLSIL.

This clonotype was detected only a few times. J is TRBJ2-1 and V is TRBV28; TRBD1 is a possible D gene (5 bases). The CDR3 length is 14 residues. V was clipped by 4 bases and J by 3 bases, with 10 bases between them. Germline assignment: CDR1 MDHEN and CDR2 SYDVKM. The DNA of the CDR3 is TGTGCCAGCAGTTCTCCAGGGCTCTACAATGAGCAGTTCTTC. This sequence encodes CASSSPGLYNEQFF.

This chain uses TRBV9 with TRBJ2-7; D could derive from TRBD1 or TRBD2 (5 bases each). The V end lost 0 bases, the J end lost 2 bases, and 12 bases lay between the germline ends. The CDR3 has 15 residues. Germline V gene data show CDR1 as SGDLS and CDR2 as YYNGEE. CDR3 region: CASSVGDGPTYEQYF. The CDR3 DNA sequence: TGTGCCAGCAGCGTAGGGGACGGGCCTACCTACGAGCAGTACTTC.

This clonotype was seen a few times. J is TRBJ2-4 and V is TRBV11-1; D remains ambiguous. The length of the CDR3 is 17 residues. Trimming shortened V by 5 bases and J by 1 base, and 18 bases separated the two germline ends. Per the germline V gene, CDR1 is SGHAT and CDR2 is FQDESV (reference sequence). The CDR3 DNA sequence: TGTGCCAGCAGCCTAGAAGGCCAGGTTTGGGCCAAAAACATTCAGTACTTC. Residues: CASSLEGQVWAKNIQYF.

The rearrangement uses TRBV19 and TRBJ2-3; perhaps TRBD1 as D (5 bases). Trimming removed 8 bases from V and 5 bases from J, with 11 bases in between. Germline assignment: CDR1 LNHDA and CDR2 SQIVND (reference sequence). This CDR3 comprises 12 residues. The CDR3 DNA is TGTGCCAGTGAAGGGGATCAAGATACGCAGTATTTT. Encoded protein: CASEGDQDTQYF. Full variable domain (missing parts from reference TRBV19 and TRBJ2-3): DGGITQSPKYLFRKEGQNVTLSCEQNLNHDAMYWYRQDPGQGLRLIYYSQIVNDFQKGDIAEGYSVSREKKESFPLTVTSAQKNPTAFYLCASEGDQDTQYFGPGTRLTVL.

The CDR3 is CSARRAGHEKLFF. The CDR3 nucleotides are TGCAGTGCTAGACGTGCAGGGCATGAAAAACTGTTTTTT. The chain carries TRBV20-1 and TRBJ1-4, with D possibly being TRBD1 (5 bases). V was clipped by 2 bases and J by 6 bases, with 10 bases between them. CDR3 length: 13 residues. Germline CDR1 DFQATT, CDR2 SNEGSKA (reference sequence).

The rearrangement uses TRBV7-9 and TRBJ2-5; TRBD2 agrees at 8 bases. TRBJ2-1 matches the DNA end more closely, so the J call is doubtful. In germline, CDR1 is SEHNR, CDR2 FQNEAQ (reference sequence). The CDR3 consists of 14 residues. In DNA, the CDR3 is TGTGCCAGCAGCCCTATAGCGGGGCGGAATGAGCAGTTCTTC. Protein sequence: CASSPIAGRNEQFF.

This clonotype was observed a handful of times. This rearrangement joins TRBV10-3 to TRBJ1-1, with D unclear. Trimming pared 4 bases from V and 1 base from J, leaving 13 bases between. Germline loops: CDR1 ENHRY, CDR2 SYGVKD. CDR3 length: 15 amino acids. The CDR3 DNA reads TGTGCCATCAGTGGTCGGTTTTCATCGAACACTGAAGCTTTCTTT. Residues: CAISGRFSSNTEAFF.

This chain joins TRBV20-1 and TRBJ2-6; no reliable D call. Per the germline V gene, CDR1 is DFQATT and CDR2 is SNEGSKA (reference sequence). Between the trimmed V and J ends, which lost 6 bases and 4 bases, there was a span of 16 bases. CDR3 size: 15 residues. CDR3 in amino acids: CSASHLGPGANVLTF. The CDR3 DNA sequence: TGCAGTGCGAGCCATCTCGGGCCAGGGGCCAACGTCCTGACTTTC.

This clonotype appeared many times. The gene calls are TRBV28 and TRBJ2-7; 11 bases align to TRBD1. Germline CDR1 is MDHEN and CDR2 is SYDVKM. The length of the CDR3 is 15 residues. V lost 4 bases, J lost 2 bases, and 4 bases stayed unmatched. CDR3 in amino acids: CASSSGQGGAYEQYF. The CDR3 region has the DNA TGTGCCAGCAGTTCGGGACAGGGGGGCGCCTACGAGCAGTACTTC.

For this clonotype: A read error is possible here, since a much larger clone lies one base away. The chain is built from TRBV12-3 or TRBV12-4 and TRBJ2-7; D tentatively reads TRBD1 or TRBD2 (6 bases each). This CDR3 has 14 residues. Trimming took 6 bases from V and 9 from J, leaving 21 bases between them. CDR3 nucleotide sequence: TGTGCCAGCAGCCCTCTCGGGGGCTTAGGGGGGCAGTACTTC. Its protein product is CASSPLGGLGGQYF.

This clonotype has ten or more counts. The gene calls are TRBV28 and TRBJ2-7; 14 nucleotides line up with TRBD2. The CDR3 spans 18 residues. J was trimmed by 4 bases and V by 5 bases; bases with no gene match: 13. Germline CDR1 and CDR2: MDHEN and SYDVKM. The CDR3 loop is CASSPPLTSGRDKYEQYF. CDR3 sequence (DNA): TGTGCCAGCAGTCCTCCCCTGACTAGCGGGAGGGACAAATACGAGCAGTACTTC. Combining the CDR3 with reference TRBV28 and TRBJ2-7 gives the whole variable domain DVKVTQSSRYLVKRTGEKVFLECVQDMDHENMFWYRQDPGLGLRLIYFSYDVKMKEKGDIPEGYSVSREKKERFSLILESASTNQTSMYLCASSPPLTSGRDKYEQYFGPGTRLTVT.

The chain couples TRBV20-1 to TRBJ1-1; D might be TRBD1 (6 bases). Per the germline V gene, CDR1 is DFQATT and CDR2 is SNEGSKA (reference sequence). This CDR3 has 14 residues. Trimming left V 2 bases short and J 1 base short, with 11 bases between. In DNA, the CDR3 is TGCAGTGCTAGATCTGGGACACCGAACACTGAAGCTTTCTTT. This sequence encodes CSARSGTPNTEAFF.

This clonotype was detected many times. This chain links TRBV7-8 with TRBJ2-5; 9 bases agree with TRBD1. The CDR3 runs 15 residues. Germline V gives CDR1 SGHVS, CDR2 FQNEAQ. V shed 0 bases and J 2 bases; nucleotides not matched to a gene: 1. The CDR3 reads CASSLAGTGQETQYF. The CDR3 DNA reads TGTGCCAGCAGCTTAGCCGGGACAGGGCAAGAGACCCAGTACTTC.

The chain has TRBV6-1 and TRBJ2-7; 7 nucleotides match TRBD1. This CDR3 is built from 13 residues. V gave up 5 bases and J gave up 6 bases; unmatched junction bases: 7. Per germline, CDR1 MNHNS and CDR2 SASEGT. The CDR3 DNA follows: TGTGCCAGCAGTAAATCGGGACAGAGCGAGCAGTACTTC. It encodes CASSKSGQSEQYF.

This clonotype was observed a handful of times. The V and J genes are TRBV9 and TRBJ2-5, with TRBD2 as a possible D gene (6 bases). The V end was cut by 0 bases, the J end by 0 bases, with 6 bases between. This CDR3 has 14 residues. The germline V gene encodes CDR1 SGDLS and CDR2 YYNGEE. CDR3 sequence (DNA): TGTGCCAGCAGCGTAGGGGGGGACCAAGAGACCCAGTACTTC. This encodes CASSVGGDQETQYF. Full variable domain (remainder filled in from reference TRBV9 and TRBJ2-5): DSGVTQTPKHLITATGQRVTLRCSPRSGDLSVYWYQQSLDQGLQFLIQYYNGEERAKGNILERFSAQQFPDLHSELNLSSLELGDSALYFCASSVGGDQETQYFGPGTRLLVL.

Comments on this clonotype: This may arise from a read error, as a much more abundant clone is one base away. The chain carries TRBV6-5 and TRBJ2-2, with 11 positions matching TRBD2. This CDR3 comprises 16 residues. Looked up from germline, CDR1 is MNHEY and CDR2 is SVGAGI. Here the CDR3 reads CASSYTTSGRTGELLF. In nucleotides, the CDR3 is TGTGCCAGCAGTTACACCACTAGCGGGAGAACCGGGGAGCTGCTTTTT.

This clonotype was detected many times. V is TRBV20-1 and J is TRBJ1-5, with D tentatively TRBD1 (5 bases). This CDR3 region has 14 residues. Trimming removed 6 bases from V and 6 bases from J, with 18 bases in between. Germline CDR1 and CDR2: DFQATT and SNEGSKA (reference sequence). The CDR3 loop reads CSATPQESRQPQHF. CDR3 nucleotide sequence: TGCAGTGCCACTCCACAGGAAAGTCGTCAGCCCCAGCATTTT.

The genes are TRBV6-1 and TRBJ1-6; weak D call: TRBD1 (5 bases). CDR3 length: 13 residues. Germline V lookup: CDR1 MNHNS, CDR2 SASEGT. V lost 4 bases, J lost 11 bases, and 12 bases lay in between. The CDR3 coding sequence is TGTGCCAGCAGTGTACCGGGGGACCCACCCCTCCACTTT. Protein sequence: CASSVPGDPPLHF.

J is TRBJ2-2 and V is TRBV12-3 or TRBV12-4; 8 nucleotides line up with TRBD1. This CDR3 comprises 14 residues. V gave up 6 bases and J gave up 0 bases; unmatched junction bases: 0. CDR3 loop: CASRQGANTGELFF. As DNA, the CDR3 is TGTGCCAGCAGACAGGGGGCGAACACCGGGGAGCTGTTTTTT.

V and J are TRBV14 and TRBJ2-7; tentatively, D is TRBD2 (5 bases). CDR1 and CDR2 (germline): SGHDN, FVKESK. The CDR3 length is 13 residues. V gave up 3 bases and J gave up 2 bases, with 8 bases separating them. DNA for the CDR3: TGTGCCAGCAGCCAGGAGGCTGCCTACGAGCAGTACTTC. It specifies CASSQEAAYEQYF.